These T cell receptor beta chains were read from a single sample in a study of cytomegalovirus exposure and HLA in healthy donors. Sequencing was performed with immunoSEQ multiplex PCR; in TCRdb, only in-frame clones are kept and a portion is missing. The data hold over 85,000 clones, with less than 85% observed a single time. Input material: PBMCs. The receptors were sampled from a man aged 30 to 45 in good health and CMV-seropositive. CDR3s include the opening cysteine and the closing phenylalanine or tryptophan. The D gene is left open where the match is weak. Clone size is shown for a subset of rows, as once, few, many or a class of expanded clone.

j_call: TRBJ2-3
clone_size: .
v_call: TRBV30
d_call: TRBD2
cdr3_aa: CACETSGGSDTQYF
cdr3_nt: TGTGCCTGTGAGACTAGCGGAGGGTCAGATACGCAGTATTTT

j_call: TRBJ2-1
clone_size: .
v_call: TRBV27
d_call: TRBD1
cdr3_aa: CASSLRGPLYNEQFF
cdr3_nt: TGTGCCAGCAGTTTAAGGGGGCCCCTCTACAATGAGCAGTTCTTC

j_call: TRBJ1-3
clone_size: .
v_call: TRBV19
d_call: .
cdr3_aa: CASSSSTGFGNTIYF
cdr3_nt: TGTGCCAGTAGTAGTTCAACAGGGTTTGGAAACACCATATATTTT

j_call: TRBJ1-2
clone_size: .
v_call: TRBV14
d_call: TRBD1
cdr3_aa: CASSQDKDRWSYGYTF
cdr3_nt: TGTGCCAGCAGCCAAGATAAGGACAGGTGGAGCTATGGCTACACCTTC

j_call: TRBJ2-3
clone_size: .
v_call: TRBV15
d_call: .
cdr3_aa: CATSRDAGTDTQYF
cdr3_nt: TGTGCCACCAGCAGAGATGCAGGCACAGATACGCAGTATTTT

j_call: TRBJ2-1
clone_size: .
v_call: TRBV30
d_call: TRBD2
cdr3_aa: CAWSALRGAIRNEQFF
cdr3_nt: TGTGCCTGGAGCGCTTTGCGGGGGGCCATCCGGAATGAGCAGTTCTTC

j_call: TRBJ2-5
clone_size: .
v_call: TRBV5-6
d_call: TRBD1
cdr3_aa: CASSLGQGTTETQYF
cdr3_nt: TGTGCCAGCAGCTTGGGACAGGGCACCACAGAGACCCAGTACTTC

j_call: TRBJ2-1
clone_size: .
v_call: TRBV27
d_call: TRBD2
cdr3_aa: CASSLLAGGNEQFF
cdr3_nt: TGTGCCAGCAGTTTGCTAGCGGGGGGAAATGAGCAGTTCTTC

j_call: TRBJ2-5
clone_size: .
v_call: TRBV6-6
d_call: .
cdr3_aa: CASISGETQYF
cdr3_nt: TGTGCCAGCATCTCAGGCGAGACCCAGTACTTC

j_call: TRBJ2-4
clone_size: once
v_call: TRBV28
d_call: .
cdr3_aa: CASSSAQVRLAKNIQYF
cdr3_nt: TGTGCCAGCAGTTCCGCACAGGTCCGTTTAGCCAAAAACATTCAGTACTTC

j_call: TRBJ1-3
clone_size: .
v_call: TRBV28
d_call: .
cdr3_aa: CASRSMRVPSGNTIYF
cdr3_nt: TGTGCCAGCAGATCTATGAGAGTTCCCTCTGGAAACACCATATATTTT

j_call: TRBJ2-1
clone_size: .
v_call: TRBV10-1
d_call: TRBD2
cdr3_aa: CASSENGGAYNEQFF
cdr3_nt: TGCGCCAGCAGTGAGAACGGGGGGGCGTACAATGAGCAGTTCTTC

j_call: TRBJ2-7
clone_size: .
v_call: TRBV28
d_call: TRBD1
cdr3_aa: CASRRAGGAYEQYF
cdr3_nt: TGTGCCAGCAGACGAGCAGGGGGAGCCTACGAGCAGTACTTC

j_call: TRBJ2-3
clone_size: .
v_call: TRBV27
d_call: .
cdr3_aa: CASSLALPGTDTQYF
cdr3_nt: TGTGCCAGCAGTTTGGCTCTGCCGGGGACAGATACGCAGTATTTT

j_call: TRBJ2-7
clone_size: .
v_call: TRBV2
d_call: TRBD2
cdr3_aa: CATLGGGNYEQYF
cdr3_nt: TGTGCCACCCTCGGGGGGGGCAACTACGAGCAGTACTTC

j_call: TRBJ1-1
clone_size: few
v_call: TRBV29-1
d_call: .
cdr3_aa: CSVDQGNTEAFF
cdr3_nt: TGCAGCGTTGACCAGGGTAACACTGAAGCTTTCTTT

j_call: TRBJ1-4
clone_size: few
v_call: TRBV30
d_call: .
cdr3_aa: CAWDSNEKLFF
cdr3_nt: TGTGCCTGGGACAGTAATGAAAAACTGTTTTTT

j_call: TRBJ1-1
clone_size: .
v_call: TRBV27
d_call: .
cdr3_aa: CASSLNAGNTEAFF
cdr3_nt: TGTGCCAGCAGTTTAAATGCAGGAAACACTGAAGCTTTCTTT

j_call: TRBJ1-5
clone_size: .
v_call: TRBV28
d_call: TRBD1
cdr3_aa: CASSPDRDRGHNSNQPQHF
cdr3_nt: TGTGCCAGCAGTCCCGACCGGGACAGGGGACATAATAGCAATCAGCCCCAGCATTTT

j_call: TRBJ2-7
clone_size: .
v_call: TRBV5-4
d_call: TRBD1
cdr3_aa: CVSSLLGTGDHEQYF
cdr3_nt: TGTGTCAGCAGCCTTCTGGGGACAGGGGACCACGAGCAGTACTTC

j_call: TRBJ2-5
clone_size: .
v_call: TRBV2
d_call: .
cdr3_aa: CASCPRTTQETQYF
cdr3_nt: TGTGCCAGCTGCCCGCGGACAACTCAAGAGACCCAGTACTTC

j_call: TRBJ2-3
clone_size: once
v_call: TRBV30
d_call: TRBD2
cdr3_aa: CAWSSGGGSDTQYF
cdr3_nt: TGTGCCTGGAGCTCCGGCGGGGGGTCGGATACGCAGTATTTT

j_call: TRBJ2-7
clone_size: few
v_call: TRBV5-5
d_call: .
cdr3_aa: CASSLDGLGGSYEQYF
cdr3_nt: TGTGCCAGCAGCTTGGATGGGCTCGGGGGTTCCTACGAGCAGTACTTC